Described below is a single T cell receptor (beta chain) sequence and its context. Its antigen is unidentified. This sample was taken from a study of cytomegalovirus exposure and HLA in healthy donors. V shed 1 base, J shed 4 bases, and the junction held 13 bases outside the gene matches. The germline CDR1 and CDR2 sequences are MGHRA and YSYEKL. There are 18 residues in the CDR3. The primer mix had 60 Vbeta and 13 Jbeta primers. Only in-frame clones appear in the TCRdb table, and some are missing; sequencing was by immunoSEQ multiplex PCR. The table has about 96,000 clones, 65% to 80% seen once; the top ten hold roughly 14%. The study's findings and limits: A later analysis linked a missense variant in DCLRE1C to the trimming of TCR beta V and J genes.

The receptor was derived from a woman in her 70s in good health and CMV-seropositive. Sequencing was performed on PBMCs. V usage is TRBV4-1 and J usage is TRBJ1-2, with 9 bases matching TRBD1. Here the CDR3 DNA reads TGCGCCAGCAGCCAAGGGGAGACTACAGGGGGCGCGGGCTATGGCTACACCTTC. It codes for CASSQGETTGGAGYGYTF.